The 7 T cell receptor beta chains below were found in one sample sequenced in a study of vaccination effects on CD4 cells after COVID-19 (dated by TCRdb to 2021 to 2024). These receptors' antigens are unknown. To identify antigen-specific CD4+ T cell clonotypes by their expansion, the ViraFEST assay first stimulated PBMC with viral peptide pools and then applied TCR sequencing. After about 10 days of culture, CD4+ T cells were isolated with the EasySep CD4+ T cell isolation kit. Negative nucleocapsid antibody results before and after vaccination confirmed that the healthy vaccine recipients had no prior SARS-CoV-2 infection. The method behind the library was the immunoSEQ multiplex PCR assay. Drawn from immuneACCESS, this table holds only the in-frame rearrangements with V and J called that TCRdb kept. Clones are partly lost; checked studies trace under half to an unresolved V gene and leave the rest unexplained. Recorded for this sample are some 68,000 clones; roughly 70% of them occurred a single time. Of the sample, 4% falls within the top ten clones.

Source: CD4+ T cells from PBMCs cultured with HCoV-OC43 spike peptides, taken before COVID-19 vaccination. What this sample's cell subset or site label stands for: HCoV-OC43 spike overlapping peptide pool stimulation. These receptor sequences come from a human donor who received a COVID-19 vaccine.

This clone came up a few times. The CDR3 here is CASSRTGGGEAFF. Here the CDR3 DNA reads TGTGCCAGCAGCAGGACAGGGGGCGGAGAAGCTTTCTTT. The genes are TRBV6-2 or TRBV6-3 and TRBJ1-1; 11 bases match TRBD1. CDR1 and CDR2 from the germline V gene are MNHEY and SVGEGT. V trimming: 6 bases; J trimming: 8 bases; junction bases outside the gene matches: 5. This CDR3 comprises 13 residues.

This clone has only a few counts. In DNA form, the CDR3 reads TGTGCCACCAGCAGAGGGGGGGGTTGGGGCAATCAGCCCCAGCATTTT. As protein: CATSRGGGWGNQPQHF. The chain is built from TRBV15 and TRBJ1-5; maybe TRBD1 (5 bases). The CDR3 loop spans 16 amino acids. V lost 1 base to trimming and J lost 2 bases, with 12 bases between them. Germline V gene data show CDR1 as LNHNV and CDR2 as YYDKDF (reference sequence).

For the CDR3, the DNA is TGTGCCAGCAGCGAAAGGGGGGCGAACACTGAAGCTTTCTTT. Amino acid sequence: CASSERGANTEAFF. The V call is TRBV9, the J call TRBJ1-1, with a tentative D call TRBD1 (6 bases). Trimming took off 3 bases at V and 1 base at J, with 10 bases between the two ends. The germline CDR1 and CDR2 sequences are SGDLS and YYNGEE. The CDR3 length is 14 residues. The full variable domain, in which reference TRBV9 and TRBJ1-1 provide the parts outside the CDR3, is DSGVTQTPKHLITATGQRVTLRCSPRSGDLSVYWYQQSLDQGLQFLIQYYNGEERAKGNILERFSAQQFPDLHSELNLSSLELGDSALYFCASSERGANTEAFFGQGTRLTVV.

This chain uses TRBV6-5 with TRBJ1-1; TRBD1 is a possible D gene (5 bases). Germline V gene sequence: CDR1 MNHEY, CDR2 SVGAGI. Trimming removed 6 bases at V and 0 bases at J, with 14 bases between. The CDR3 is 15 residues long. In DNA, the CDR3 is TGTGCCAGCAGCGCTCAGACAGCCATGAACACTGAAGCTTTCTTT. Residues: CASSAQTAMNTEAFF.

This clone was detected only a few times. Within the sample, other DNA sequences also encode this same CDR3. V and J are TRBV7-3 and TRBJ2-2, with no clear D. The CDR3 is made up of 13 amino acids. Trimming took 5 bases from V and 5 from J, leaving 9 bases between them. Germline V gene lookup returns CDR1 SGHTA and CDR2 FQGTGA. CDR3 sequence: CASSLRPTGELFF. The CDR3 bases are TGTGCCAGCAGCCTTCGTCCTACCGGGGAGCTGTTTTTT.

This clone was recorded once. The chain uses TRBV19 and TRBJ1-4; D not resolved. This CDR3 is 14 amino acids long. Germline loops: CDR1 LNHDA, CDR2 SQIVND (reference sequence). Trimming took 4 bases from V and 7 from J, leaving 13 bases between them. The CDR3 is CASSTHQMPEKLFF. CDR3 DNA: TGTGCCAGTAGTACCCATCAGATGCCTGAAAAACTGTTTTTT.

The V and J genes are TRBV7-2 and TRBJ2-2; D gene ambiguous. There are 13 residues in the CDR3. V was pared by 2 bases and J by 6 bases, with 7 bases between. The germline V gene has CDR1 SGHTA and CDR2 FQGNSA. CDR3 sequence (DNA): TGTGCCAGCAGCTTAACTTTTCCCGGGGAGCTGTTTTTT. Its translation is CASSLTFPGELFF.